The 17 T cell receptor beta chains in this list originate from one sample, sequenced in a study of regulatory T cells in long-lasting Graves disease. Time point denoted: persistent/refractory GD, antithyroid drugs over 5 years with positive TRAb. Generation of the TCR library employed RNA extracted from PBMCs. Building of the TCR beta libraries involved iRepertoire HTBI primers and Arm-PCR of CDR3 regions. TCRdb redid the calling of the multiplex PCR reads with MiXCR, one entry per CDR3 protein. The sample contains 600,000 to 800,000 distinct CDR3 sequences, 30% of which appear only once. Sequencing used peripheral blood mononuclear cells (PBMCs), obtained when the disease was refractory, from a patient treated with antithyroid drugs. The receptors were sampled from a female donor with Graves disease.

The CDR3, as DNA: TGTGCCAGCAGTTACTTTTATTCGGGACAGCATAACTATGGCTACACCTTC. This gives the protein CASSYFYSGQHNYGYTF. V is TRBV6-5 and J is TRBJ1-2, with 7 bases fitting TRBD1. This CDR3 has 17 amino acids. V gave up 1 base and J gave up 1 base; unmatched junction bases: 9. Germline V lookup: CDR1 MNHEY, CDR2 SVGAGI.

This chain links TRBV28 with TRBJ1-1; TRBD1 is a possible D gene (5 bases). This CDR3 has 16 amino acids. Germline CDR1 and CDR2: MDHEN and SYDVKM. V shed 1 base and J shed 2 bases, with 14 bases lying between them. For the CDR3, the DNA is TGTGCCAGCAGTTTATTTTTCGGACGGACAAACACTGAAGCTTTCTTT. Translating gives CASSLFFGRTNTEAFF.

This chain links TRBV5-5 with TRBJ2-7, with 7 positions matching TRBD1. The ends lost 5 bases at V and 0 bases at J; junction bases unmatched: 8. CDR1 and CDR2 from the germline V gene are SGHKS and YYEKEE (reference sequence). The CDR3 runs to 15 residues. Here the CDR3 reads CASSTEQGSSYEQYF. The CDR3 DNA sequence: TGTGCCAGCAGTACCGAACAGGGGAGCTCCTACGAGCAGTACTTC.

The chain has TRBV6-1 and TRBJ1-2; D is uncertain. The CDR3 extends over 11 amino acids. Trimming pared 4 bases from V and 14 bases from J, leaving 14 bases between. The germline gives CDR1 MNHNS, CDR2 SASEGT. In DNA, the CDR3 is TGTGCCAGCAGTGCCGCGGACGCTGAAACCTTC. Amino acid sequence: CASSAADAETF.

The chain links TRBV5-6 to TRBJ2-7; TRBD2 agrees at 9 bases. The CDR3 has 15 amino acids. CDR1 SGHDT and CDR2 YYEEEE come from the germline V gene. Trimming cost V 4 bases and J 3 bases; bases outside gene matches: 8. CDR3 bases: TGTGCCAGCAGCGTGGACCCTAGCGGGATCTACGAGCAGTACTTC. Amino acids: CASSVDPSGIYEQYF.

The V gene is TRBV29-1, the J gene TRBJ1-1; no firm D call. The V gene lost 4 bases and the J gene lost 4 bases, with 13 bases spanning the gap. The CDR3 extends over 13 amino acids. Germline V gene lookup returns CDR1 SQVTM and CDR2 ANQGSEA. CDR3 region: CSVGPLRGTEAFF. The DNA of the CDR3 is TGCAGCGTTGGGCCACTACGAGGCACTGAAGCTTTCTTT.

V and J are TRBV6-5 and TRBJ2-3; unclear D gene. The germline V gene encodes CDR1 MNHEY and CDR2 SVGAGI. This CDR3 comprises 13 residues. V lost 0 bases and J lost 5, with 6 bases in between. The CDR3 DNA follows: TGTGCCAGCAGTTACTCCGCAGGAGATACGCAGTATTTT. Its protein is CASSYSAGDTQYF.

The chain links TRBV11-3 to TRBJ2-2; TRBD2 is a possible D gene (5 bases). The V end was cut by 7 bases, the J end by 6 bases, with 18 bases between. Looked up from germline, CDR1 is SGHNT and CDR2 is YENEEA. The CDR3 contains 15 residues. The CDR3 sequence is CASTLGSGFPGELFF. As DNA, the CDR3 is TGTGCCAGCACCCTCGGTTCGGGGTTTCCCGGGGAGCTGTTTTTT.

This clonotype was observed a few times. This rearrangement joins TRBV11-2 to TRBJ1-6; D is possibly TRBD1 (5 bases). Germline V gene data show CDR1 as SGHAT and CDR2 as FQNNGV. This CDR3 spans 18 amino acids. Trimming took 5 bases from V and 0 from J, leaving 17 bases between them. The CDR3 loop is CASSRTDIKSSYNSPLHF. CDR3 DNA: TGTGCCAGCAGCCGAACGGACATTAAGAGCTCCTATAATTCACCCCTCCACTTT.

The chain links TRBV6-5 to TRBJ1-1; possible D gene TRBD1, 6 bases. V gave up 4 bases and J gave up 4 bases, with 13 bases separating them. The CDR3 totals 14 residues. Germline loops: CDR1 MNHEY, CDR2 SVGAGI. In DNA form, the CDR3 reads TGTGCCAGCAGTTCTACGGACAGCCTCACTGAAGCTTTCTTT. This sequence encodes CASSSTDSLTEAFF.

The chain has TRBV20-1 and TRBJ2-5; 9 bases are a match to TRBD2. CDR1 and CDR2 (germline): DFQATT, SNEGSKA (reference sequence). The CDR3 sequence is 16 residues long. With 6 bases clipped from V and 0 bases from J, the junction kept 11 bases outside the gene matches. CDR3 sequence reads: CSASPGASGNQETQYF. CDR3 DNA: TGCAGTGCCTCGCCAGGGGCTAGCGGGAACCAAGAGACCCAGTACTTC.

At least ten counts were recorded for this clonotype. This chain links TRBV6-1 with TRBJ1-5; D is unresolved. The germline gives CDR1 MNHNS, CDR2 SASEGT. This CDR3 contains 12 residues. Trimming cost V 5 bases and J 4 bases, with 6 bases left between them. CDR3: CASSPPNQPQHF. The CDR3 region has the DNA TGTGCCAGCAGTCCACCGAATCAGCCCCAGCATTTT.

This clonotype has a handful of counts. This chain links TRBV15 with TRBJ1-1; a possible D gene is TRBD1 (5 bases). CDR1 is LNHNV, CDR2 YYDKDF, per germline (reference sequence). This CDR3 is built from 15 residues. Trimming took 1 base from V and 4 from J, leaving 13 bases between them. The CDR3 here is CATSRVGTGTTEAFF. CDR3 DNA sequence: TGTGCCACCAGCAGAGTAGGCACCGGGACCACTGAAGCTTTCTTT.

In this sample, this clonotype turned up a few times. V is TRBV4-1 and J is TRBJ2-7; 11 bases are shared with TRBD2. The V gene's germline CDR1 is MGHRA and CDR2 YSYEKL. The trim removed 1 base at V and 5 bases at J, leaving 7 bases unmatched. The CDR3 is made up of 16 amino acids. As DNA, the CDR3 is TGCGCCAGCAGCCAAGCACTAGCGGGAGTTCACCACGAGCAGTACTTC. Its protein is CASSQALAGVHHEQYF.

The CDR3 DNA is TGTGCCAGCAGTTACGAGCCTAGCGGGTCCTACGAGCAGTACTTC. It encodes CASSYEPSGSYEQYF. J is TRBJ2-7 and V is TRBV6-9; TRBD2 aligns across 8 bases. Germline CDR1 is MNHGY and CDR2 is SVAAGI. The CDR3 sequence is 15 residues long. V dropped 3 bases and J dropped 1; count of bases not matched to a gene: 5.

The sample holds a few counts of this clonotype. At one end, the junction sequence differs from germline, possibly due to a read error. V gene TRBV10-3 combines with J gene TRBJ1-1; the D is unclear. This CDR3 comprises 15 residues. Per the germline V gene, CDR1 is ENHRY and CDR2 is SYGVKD. This CDR3 reads CAISESQAVNTETFF. The CDR3 DNA is TGTGCCATCAGTGAATCGCAGGCGGTTAACACTGAAACTTTCTTT.

This clonotype turned up a few times. This chain uses TRBV29-1 with TRBJ2-7, with 7 positions matching TRBD2. The CDR3 spans 12 residues. The V and J ends lost 3 bases and 10 bases, in that order; junction bases with no gene match: 9. Germline values: CDR1 SQVTM, CDR2 ANQGSEA. The CDR3 DNA reads TGCAGCGTTGACACCCCGGGGGAGGGTCAGTACTTC. Protein: CSVDTPGEGQYF.